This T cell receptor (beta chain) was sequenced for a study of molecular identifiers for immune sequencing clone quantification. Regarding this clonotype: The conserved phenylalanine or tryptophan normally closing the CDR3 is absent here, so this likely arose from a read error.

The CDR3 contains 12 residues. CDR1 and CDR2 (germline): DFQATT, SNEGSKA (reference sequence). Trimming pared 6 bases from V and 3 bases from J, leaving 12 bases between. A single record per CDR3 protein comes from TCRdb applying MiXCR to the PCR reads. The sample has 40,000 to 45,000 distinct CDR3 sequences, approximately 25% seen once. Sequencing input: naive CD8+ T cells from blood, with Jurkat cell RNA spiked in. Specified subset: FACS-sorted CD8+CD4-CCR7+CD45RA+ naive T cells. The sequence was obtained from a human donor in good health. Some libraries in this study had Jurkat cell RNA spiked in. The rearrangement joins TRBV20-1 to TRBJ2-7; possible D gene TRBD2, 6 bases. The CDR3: CSAPGSGYEQYS. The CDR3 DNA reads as TGCAGTGCCCCTGGTAGCGGCTACGAGCAGTACTCC.